Included here is one T cell receptor (beta chain) sequence, with context. The record originates from a study of OX40 agonist ivuxolimab in advanced cancers. Across the study: Those treated in dose escalation had hepatocellular carcinoma, melanoma, renal cell cancer or head and neck cancer. A mean age of around 66 years, range roughly 20 to 80, was recorded, and approximately 80% were male.

Exclusion applied to patients with autoimmune disease history or systemic immunosuppression. The sampling schedule covered blood at baseline, cycle 4 day 1, and cycle 7 day 1. The assay was immunoSEQ multiplex PCR, and TCRdb's table has in-frame clones only and misses some. The table lists 15,000 to 20,000 clones, around 86% of them singletons. Germline assignment: CDR1 SGHNT and CDR2 YYREEE (reference sequence). This CDR3 is built from 14 residues. Germline trimming cut 2 bases from V and 8 bases from J; bases unmatched to any gene: 9. The clonotype originates from an adult with an advanced solid tumor such as melanoma, head and neck, liver or kidney cancer. This chain connects TRBV5-4 to TRBJ1-2; 7 bases match TRBD1. Specimen: CD4+ or CD8+ T cells sorted from blood, collected in a trial of the OX40 agonist ivuxolimab. CDR3 sequence reads: CASSFYRGGWGYTF. In DNA, the CDR3 is TGTGCCAGCAGCTTTTACAGGGGTGGGTGGGGCTACACCTTC.